A single sample gave rise to the 20 T cell receptor beta chains below, sequenced in a study of T cell changes during pregnancy in multiple sclerosis. Data came from immunoSEQ multiplex PCR; TCRdb stores just in-frame clones and leaves some out. This table holds approximately 59,000 clones, 91% found once. Sequencing was performed on peripheral blood, taken in the third trimester of pregnancy. The receptors here all came from a female donor in good health, enrolled as a control in a pregnancy study.

V is TRBV4-2 and J is TRBJ1-1; 7 bases line up with TRBD1. Germline CDR1 is LGHNA and CDR2 is YNFKEQ. The CDR3 loop spans 14 amino acids. Trimming cost V 4 bases and J 4 bases; bases outside gene matches: 6. The CDR3 sequence is CASSRDRVATEAFF. DNA for the CDR3: TGTGCCAGCAGCCGAGACAGGGTGGCCACTGAAGCTTTCTTT.

This sequence joins TRBV7-2 and TRBJ1-5; 10 nucleotides match TRBD1. The V segment lost 4 bases and the J segment 3 bases; nucleotides outside the gene matches: 3. The CDR3 length is 15 residues. Per germline, CDR1 SGHTA and CDR2 FQGNSA. The CDR3 is CASSSTGGVNQPQHF. CDR3 DNA: TGTGCCAGCAGCTCGACAGGGGGCGTCAATCAGCCCCAGCATTTT.

V is TRBV14 and J is TRBJ2-7; D possibly corresponds to TRBD2 (6 bases). The V and J ends lost 4 bases and 7 bases respectively, with 20 bases between them. Germline loops: CDR1 SGHDN, CDR2 FVKESK. The CDR3 is 15 residues long. The CDR3, as DNA: TGTGCCAGCAGCCCATTGGAGGGGCGCCGGTGGGAGCAGTACTTC. It yields the protein CASSPLEGRRWEQYF.

This sequence joins TRBV16 and TRBJ1-6; weak D call: TRBD1 (5 bases). The CDR3 is made up of 14 amino acids. The V and J ends lost 1 base and 6 bases respectively, with 7 bases between them. Per the germline V gene, CDR1 is KGHSY and CDR2 is FQNENV. CDR3 in DNA: TGTGCCAGCAGCCAATTTGACAGTAATTCACCCCTCCACTTT. Its protein is CASSQFDSNSPLHF. Filled out from reference TRBV16 and TRBJ1-6, the complete variable domain reads GEEVAQTPKHLVRGEGQKAKLYCAPIKGHSYVFWYQQVLKNEFKFLISFQNENVFDETGMPKERFSAKCLPNSPCSLEIQATKLEDSAVYFCASSQFDSNSPLHFGNGTRLTVT.

The rearrangement links TRBV28 to TRBJ2-7; tentatively, D is TRBD2 (6 bases). The CDR3 covers 14 residues. CDR1 is MDHEN, CDR2 SYDVKM, per germline. V lost 1 base to trimming and J lost 8 bases, with 15 bases between them. CDR3 in amino acids: CASSLFGAGLQQYF. In nucleotides, the CDR3 is TGTGCCAGCAGTTTATTTGGTGCCGGACTACAGCAGTACTTC.

On this clone itself: An end of the junction differs from the germline gene, which may be a read error. The V call is TRBV7-6, the J call TRBJ2-1; 7 positions agree with TRBD1. Germline V lookup: CDR1 SGHVS, CDR2 FNYEAQ. This CDR3 has 12 amino acids. The CDR3 region has the DNA TGTGCCAGCAGCTTAGGAGGACAGGTTGGAGTCTTC. Translation gives CASSLGGQVGVF.

The V call is TRBV15, the J call TRBJ2-2; 9 nucleotides align to TRBD2. J was trimmed by 4 bases and V by 4 bases; bases with no gene match: 10. Germline values: CDR1 LNHNV, CDR2 YYDKDF (reference sequence). This CDR3 contains 17 residues. The CDR3 DNA sequence: TGTGCCACCAGCAACGGGCGGGGGGGCCTTGCCACCGGGGAGCTGTTTTTT. It encodes CATSNGRGGLATGELFF.

The rearrangement links TRBV15 to TRBJ2-1; no clear D gene. V was clipped by 0 bases and J by 1 base, with 4 bases between them. The CDR3 spans 14 residues. Germline V gives CDR1 LNHNV, CDR2 YYDKDF (reference sequence). The CDR3 DNA is TGTGCCACCAGCAGAGAGCGTTCCTACAATGAGCAGTTCTTC. Protein sequence: CATSRERSYNEQFF.

V and J are TRBV19 and TRBJ2-1; 11 nucleotides agree with TRBD2. Germline assignment: CDR1 LNHDA and CDR2 SQIVND (reference sequence). The ends lost 8 bases at V and 9 bases at J; junction bases unmatched: 6. The CDR3 spans 13 residues. The CDR3 region is CASASSGGSEQFF. DNA of the CDR3: TGTGCCAGTGCCTCTAGCGGGGGGAGTGAGCAGTTCTTC.

The rearrangement links TRBV19 to TRBJ1-1; 9 nucleotides match TRBD1. V dropped 1 base and J dropped 0; count of bases not matched to a gene: 9. Germline V gene lookup returns CDR1 LNHDA and CDR2 SQIVND (reference sequence). The CDR3 extends over 18 amino acids. Here the CDR3 DNA reads TGTGCCAGTAGTATAGGAGGGGACAGGGCAACTATGAACACTGAAGCTTTCTTT. Its translation is CASSIGGDRATMNTEAFF.

In its sample, this clone was seen a few times. The chain has TRBV18 and TRBJ2-4; D possibly corresponds to TRBD2 (7 bases). The V gene lost 11 bases and the J gene lost 0 bases, with 17 bases spanning the gap. The length of the CDR3 is 15 residues. Germline CDR1 is KGHSH and CDR2 is LQKENI. The DNA of the CDR3 is TGTGCCTCGACGGCCGGGGGGCCAGCCAAAAACATTCAGTACTTC. It encodes CASTAGGPAKNIQYF.

With respect to this clone: A much larger clonotype is one base distant, so this may be a read error. The chain has TRBV7-2 and TRBJ2-1; D is unresolved. Deletions cut 1 base from V and 4 bases from J, with 8 bases between. CDR1 SGHTA and CDR2 FQGNSA come from the germline V gene. There are 14 residues in the CDR3. For the CDR3, the DNA is TGTGCCAGCAGCTTAGGGCCGGGTTACAATGAGCAGTTCTTC. Its translation is CASSLGPGYNEQFF. Using reference TRBV7-2 and TRBJ2-1 for the parts outside the CDR3, the full variable domain is GAGVSQSPSNKVTEKGKDVELRCDPISGHTALYWYRQSLGQGLEFLIYFQGNSAPDKSGLPSDRFSAERTGGSVSTLTIQRTQQEDSAVYLCASSLGPGYNEQFFGPGTRLTVL.

The chain carries TRBV11-2 and TRBJ2-5; unclear D gene. V was shortened by 3 bases and J by 1 base, with 24 bases between the two germline ends. The CDR3 runs 19 residues. CDR1 SGHAT and CDR2 FQNNGV come from the germline V gene. The CDR3 bases are TGTGCCAGCAGCTTGTGGGCTGGCAGCCATGTCGATACCCAAGAGACCCAGTACTTC. Protein: CASSLWAGSHVDTQETQYF.

The chain joins TRBV6-5 to TRBJ2-7, with D tentatively TRBD1 (5 bases). The CDR3 spans 16 residues. CDR1 is MNHEY and CDR2 is SVGAGI in the germline V gene. V was trimmed by 3 bases and J by 2 bases, leaving 17 bases between them. CDR3 DNA: TGTGCCAGCAGTTATATATTCACAGGCGGCACCTACGAGCAGTACTTC. It encodes CASSYIFTGGTYEQYF.

This chain links TRBV9 with TRBJ2-3, with 10 bases lining up with TRBD2. The CDR3 has 16 residues. Trimming took 0 bases from V and 6 from J; bases not matched to a gene: 7. Germline CDR1 reads SGDLS; CDR2 reads YYNGEE. The CDR3, as DNA: TGTGCCAGCAGCGTAGCGAGCGGGGGGGCTTGGGATACGCAGTATTTT. Protein product: CASSVASGGAWDTQYF.

The chain joins TRBV18 to TRBJ1-1, with D possibly being TRBD1 (6 bases). Germline V gene data show CDR1 as KGHSH and CDR2 as LQKENI. V shed 6 bases and J shed 3 bases, with 11 bases lying between them. The CDR3 contains 13 residues. The CDR3 coding sequence is TGTGCCAGCTCCCTCAGGGGAGACACTGAAGCTTTCTTT. Amino acids: CASSLRGDTEAFF.

The chain links TRBV15 to TRBJ2-1, with D tentatively TRBD2 (6 bases). CDR1 is LNHNV, CDR2 YYDKDF, per germline (reference sequence). The CDR3 loop spans 15 amino acids. V was clipped by 8 bases and J by 2 bases, with 16 bases between them. The CDR3 DNA follows: TGTGCCACCGCGGTACTGGAGCGGGCCTACAATGAGCAGTTCTTC. The encoded protein is CATAVLERAYNEQFF.

The chain has TRBV18 and TRBJ2-6; D unresolved. The germline CDR1 and CDR2 sequences are KGHSH and LQKENI. This CDR3 spans 15 amino acids. V gave up 3 bases and J gave up 0 bases, with 6 bases separating them. CDR3 loop: CASSPTTSGANVLTF. The CDR3 coding sequence is TGTGCCAGCTCACCGACAACCTCTGGGGCCAACGTCCTGACTTTC.

This sequence joins TRBV6-5 and TRBJ1-1, with a possible D match to TRBD1 (5 bases). Trimming shortened V by 2 bases and J by 0 bases, and 7 bases separated the two germline ends. This CDR3 is built from 14 residues. From germline, CDR1 is MNHEY and CDR2 SVGAGI. The CDR3 coding sequence is TGTGCCAGCAGTTACGGACACCTGAACACTGAAGCTTTCTTT. Translating gives CASSYGHLNTEAFF.

About this clone itself: An end of the junction does not agree with germline; a read error may underlie this. This chain joins TRBV7-7 and TRBJ2-5; 14 bases match TRBD2. CDR1 SSHAT and CDR2 FNYEAQ come from the germline V gene (reference sequence). The CDR3 spans 16 residues. CDR3 nucleotide sequence: TGTGCTAGCAGCTCCAGACTAGCGGGGGGGGCAGAGACCCAGTACTTC. It translates to CASSSRLAGGAETQYF.